Shown below are 9 T cell receptor beta chains from a single sample sequenced in a study of regulatory T cells in long-lasting Graves disease. Researchers made TCR beta libraries by using iRepertoire HTBI primers and running Arm-PCR on CDR3 regions. TCRdb recomputed calls from the multiplex PCR reads with MiXCR, one row per CDR3 protein. This repertoire shows fewer than 400,000 distinct CDR3 sequences, more than 15% found once; its top ten account for about 40%. Time point noted: newly diagnosed GD, antithyroid drugs for less than 3 months. Generation of the TCR library employed RNA extracted from PBMCs. The source was peripheral blood mononuclear cells (PBMCs), collected at new diagnosis, from a patient treated with antithyroid drugs. These receptors all stem from a female donor with Graves disease.

Ten or more counts support this clonotype. This rearrangement joins TRBV2 to TRBJ1-5; the D is unclear. The V end lost 0 bases, the J end lost 9 bases, and 15 bases lay between the germline ends. Per the germline V gene, CDR1 is SNHLY and CDR2 is FYNNEI. This CDR3 contains 15 residues. The CDR3 spells CASSEASWVTGPQHF. The CDR3 DNA reads TGTGCCAGCAGTGAAGCGTCCTGGGTGACGGGGCCCCAGCATTTT.

This clonotype was detected only a few times. The chain links TRBV25-1 to TRBJ2-2; 11 bases align to TRBD1. Germline trimming cut 5 bases from V and 6 bases from J; bases unmatched to any gene: 8. There are 16 residues in the CDR3. Germline CDR1 MGHDK, CDR2 SYGVNS. Here the CDR3 reads CASSSIGQGASGELFF. Here the CDR3 DNA reads TGTGCCAGCAGTTCTATAGGACAGGGGGCGTCCGGGGAGCTGTTTTTT.

This clonotype has more than one count but fewer than ten. The gene calls are TRBV29-1 and TRBJ2-7, with 7 bases fitting TRBD2. Trimming took 3 bases from V and 2 from J; bases not matched to a gene: 10. CDR1 is SQVTM and CDR2 is ANQGSEA in the germline V gene. CDR3 size: 15 residues. The CDR3 DNA reads TGCAGCGTTGAGCTGGGAGGGAGGGGTCCCTACGAGCAGTACTTC. This codes for CSVELGGRGPYEQYF.

The J gene is TRBJ2-7, the V gene TRBV11-3; perhaps TRBD1 as D (6 bases). There are 15 residues in the CDR3. From germline, CDR1 is SGHNT and CDR2 YENEEA. Trimming left V 4 bases short and J 2 bases short, with 15 bases between. The CDR3 region has the DNA TGTGCCAGCAGCTCTCATGGGACAATGACCTACGAGCAGTACTTC. It specifies CASSSHGTMTYEQYF.

The sample holds a few counts of this clonotype. The chain uses TRBV3-1 and TRBJ2-3; TRBD2 matches at 11 bases. The V and J ends lost 0 bases and 6 bases, in that order; junction bases with no gene match: 17. The germline CDR1 and CDR2 sequences are LGHDT and YNNKEL (reference sequence). This CDR3 region has 20 residues. CDR3 residues: CASSQERTASGRFERDTQYF. For the CDR3, the DNA is TGTGCCAGCAGCCAAGAGAGGACGGCTAGCGGGAGGTTTGAGAGGGATACGCAGTATTTT.

Many counts were recorded for this clonotype. The rearrangement links TRBV29-1 to TRBJ2-1, with D perhaps matching TRBD1 (6 bases). Germline V gene lookup returns CDR1 SQVTM and CDR2 ANQGSEA. Trimming pared 5 bases from V and 10 bases from J, leaving 24 bases between. CDR3 length equals 15 residues. The CDR3: CSVQTRGTVVGEQFF. The DNA of the CDR3 is TGCAGCGTTCAGACCAGGGGTACTGTAGTAGGAGAGCAGTTCTTC.

This clonotype was picked up a small number of times. The rearrangement links TRBV3-1 to TRBJ2-1, with D perhaps being TRBD1 or TRBD2 (5 bases each). The V gene's germline CDR1 is LGHDT and CDR2 YNNKEL (reference sequence). This CDR3 spans 16 amino acids. The V end lost 0 bases, the J end lost 0 bases, and 9 bases lay between the germline ends. The chain's CDR3 is CASSQDGASSYNEQFF. The DNA of the CDR3 is TGTGCCAGCAGCCAAGACGGGGCCAGCTCCTACAATGAGCAGTTCTTC.

In its sample, this clonotype was seen many times. This chain connects TRBV2 to TRBJ2-7; 7 nucleotides align to TRBD1. CDR3 length equals 13 residues. The germline CDR1 and CDR2 sequences are SNHLY and FYNNEI. With V trimmed by 7 bases and J by 6 bases, 9 bases remained unmatched. CDR3 in DNA: TGTGCCAGCAATCGGGACAGCGCTACCGAGCAGTACTTC. Its protein product is CASNRDSATEQYF.

This sequence joins TRBV15 and TRBJ1-1; D not certain. This CDR3 is built from 13 residues. V was trimmed by 3 bases and J by 10 bases, leaving 15 bases between them. Germline loops: CDR1 LNHNV, CDR2 YYDKDF (reference sequence). CDR3 region: CATSREWRTGAFF. CDR3 in DNA: TGTGCCACCAGCAGGGAGTGGAGGACGGGAGCTTTCTTT.